These 9 T cell receptor beta chains were sequenced from one sample in a study of CD8+CD57+ T cells in acquired aplastic anemia. TCR beta VDJ and CDR3 profiling used genomic DNA as template. TCRdb reprocessed the reads with MiXCR, giving one entry per CDR3 protein. This table holds some 410,000 distinct CDR3 sequences, around 72% found once. Sequencing was done on a sample of sorted CD4+, CD8+, or CD8+CD57+ T cells (not recorded which) from PBMCs. The receptors were gathered from a human donor in good health, serving as a control.

This chain links TRBV12-3 or TRBV12-4 with TRBJ1-5, with 9 bases that match TRBD1. This CDR3 is 16 amino acids long. The J segment lost 0 bases and the V segment lost 4 bases, leaving 4 bases of the junction unmatched. The CDR3 region has the DNA TGTGCCAGCAGTTCGGGGGACAGGGATAGCAATCAGCCCCAGCATTTT. The encoded protein is CASSSGDRDSNQPQHF.

This sequence joins TRBV7-2 and TRBJ1-1; D gene unclear. Germline V gene data show CDR1 as SGHTA and CDR2 as FQGNSA. V shed 4 bases and J shed 13 bases, with 25 bases lying between them. The CDR3 has 15 amino acids. As DNA, the CDR3 is TGTGCCAGCAGCTCCGTCAAGGCCGCAGATATGCAGTATTTCTTT. Amino acids: CASSSVKAADMQYFF.

Remarks on this clonotype: Germline and junction disagree at one end, which may indicate a read error. This chain uses TRBV15 with TRBJ2-7, with D maybe TRBD1 (6 bases). There are 15 residues in the CDR3. Germline CDR1 reads LNHNV; CDR2 reads YYDKDF (reference sequence). As DNA, the CDR3 is TGTGCCAGCAGCTTAGAGGCTGGGGGCGCTTACGAGCAGTACTTC. Its protein product is CASSLEAGGAYEQYF.

The rearrangement links TRBV7-3 to TRBJ1-3; D remains unclear. The CDR3 is 14 amino acids. Trimming removed 2 bases at V and 13 bases at J, with 18 bases between. The germline gives CDR1 SGHTA, CDR2 FQGTGA. The DNA of the CDR3 is TGTGCCAGCAGCTTAGGCAAATCAGATAACAAGATATATTTT. As protein: CASSLGKSDNKIYF.

This rearrangement joins TRBV7-2 to TRBJ2-3; D unclear. Trimming took 5 bases from V and 12 from J, leaving 27 bases between them. The CDR3 extends over 16 amino acids. The germline gives CDR1 SGHTA, CDR2 FQGNSA. The CDR3 nucleotides are TGTGCCAGCAGCGCCCGAATTAGATGGCGCACAGACTTTCAGTATTTT. Encoded protein: CASSARIRWRTDFQYF.

This clonotype has at least ten counts. The chain employs TRBV6-5 and TRBJ1-5; D is possibly TRBD1 (5 bases). The CDR3 consists of 13 residues. Between the trimmed V and J ends, which lost 6 bases and 7 bases, there was a span of 13 bases. Germline lookup yields CDR1 MNHEY and CDR2 SVGAGI. The CDR3 DNA reads TGTGCCAGCAGGACTTCCAGGGCCCAGCCCCAGCATTTT. Its translation: CASRTSRAQPQHF.

There are many counts of this clonotype. The V call is TRBV4-2, the J call TRBJ2-7; 9 positions agree with TRBD2. Trimming removed 4 bases from V and 3 bases from J; junction bases left unmatched: 10. The CDR3 has 16 amino acids. In germline, CDR1 is LGHNA, CDR2 YNFKEQ. The CDR3 DNA is TGTGCCAGCAGCCTTGACGAGCGGGGGGCCCGCTACGAGCAGTACTTC. Translation: CASSLDERGARYEQYF.

This clonotype was detected a few times. J is TRBJ2-7 and V is TRBV19, with 7 nucleotides matching TRBD1. Germline CDR1 reads LNHDA; CDR2 reads SQIVND (reference sequence). The CDR3 extends over 13 amino acids. The ends lost 3 bases at V and 2 bases at J; junction bases unmatched: 1. The CDR3 spells CASSMGQTYEQYF. The CDR3 DNA reads TGTGCCAGTAGTATGGGACAGACCTACGAGCAGTACTTC.

The V and J genes are TRBV9 and TRBJ2-1, with TRBD2 identical over 9 bases. Unmatched junction bases numbered 8, after V lost 4 bases and J lost 6 bases. This CDR3 has 15 amino acids. CDR1 is SGDLS, CDR2 YYNGEE, per germline. The DNA for the CDR3 is TGTGCCAGCAGCCCCGCCCGGACTAGCGTCAATGAGCAGTTCTTC. Its protein is CASSPARTSVNEQFF.